This TCR beta chain originates from a study of shared clonotypes between healthy human individuals. Study-level background: Each donor had three CD4 naive, three CD4 memory, two CD8 naive and one CD8 memory plate. Study-level points and caveats: For naive CD4 cells, roughly 5% of clonotypes were shared across a few donors. Naive subsets tended to show greater estimated richness than memory subsets.

Replicate PCRs from sorted subsets contained roughly 220 ng DNA, which is around 29,000 T cell genomes. Repertoires were generated with immunoSEQ multiplex PCR, while TCRdb's copy carries only in-frame clones and drops some. The sample includes fewer than 3 million clones, 80% to 95% of them seen just once. V shed 1 base and J 7 bases; nucleotides not matched to a gene: 18. CDR1 is SGHRS and CDR2 is YFSETQ in the germline V gene. The CDR3 contains 19 residues. Details on this clone: Its antigen is as yet unknown.

The V call is TRBV5-1, the J call TRBJ2-7; 12 nucleotides agree with TRBD2. This sequence was found in a man aged 18 to 30 in good health. Some clones in this sample may be carry-over from other donors' samples. The sequenced material came from naive CD4+ T cells from PBMCs. Subset: CD45RA+ positively selected. CDR3 amino acids: CASSLPATSGSNGGREQYF. CDR3 nucleotide sequence: TGCGCCAGCAGCTTGCCGGCGACTAGCGGGAGTAATGGGGGGAGAGAGCAGTACTTC.